This T cell receptor beta chain was observed in a study of blood T cell repertoires in COVID-19. Study-level background: COVID-19 samples, acute and convalescent, were from the United States, Italy and Spain.

Participants were placed into cohorts based on the clinical history they reported. Recovered Cohort 3 donors showed two negative PCRs, clearance, or symptom resolution. This CDR3 has 16 residues. J lost 7 bases, V lost 4 bases, and 15 bases had no gene match. Germline V gives CDR1 SGHNT, CDR2 YYREEE (reference sequence). Original processing methods: Estimated nucleated cell counts came from reference gene primer amplification. TCRdb's copy holds only in-frame clones and misses some; the assay was immunoSEQ multiplex PCR. The DNA was the basis for D and trimming; V, J and clone size are from that table. The repertoire holds 150,000 to 250,000 clones, roughly nine tenths seen once, with 2% to 2.5% in the top ten.

Sequencing was performed on PBMCs or T cells enriched from blood (not recorded which). The receptor comes from a woman aged 25 to 39 who had recovered from COVID-19. The J gene is TRBJ2-7, the V gene TRBV5-4, with 9 bases aligning to TRBD1. Written as DNA, the CDR3 is TGTGCCAGCAGCCTGGAGGGGGGACAGGGCGTACGGGAGCAGTACTTC. Amino acids: CASSLEGGQGVREQYF.